The 26 T cell receptor beta chains given below trace back to one sample, sequenced in a study of T cells in localized non-small cell lung cancer. TCRdb keeps only in-frame clones here, not all; method: immunoSEQ multiplex PCR. The data show 25,000 or so clones, 70% to 90% seen once. This specimen was PBMCs, taken before any cancer treatment. The receptors were sampled from a man aged 35 to 70 with stage II lung adenocarcinoma.

V and J are TRBV5-1 and TRBJ1-2; TRBD1 might be the D (6 bases). V was trimmed by 4 bases and J by 3 bases, leaving 10 bases between them. Germline assignment: CDR1 SGHRS and CDR2 YFSETQ. This CDR3 has 13 amino acids. CDR3 in amino acids: CASSPQGYYGYTF. The CDR3 nucleotides are TGCGCCAGCAGCCCACAGGGATACTATGGCTACACCTTC.

V and J are TRBV5-1 and TRBJ2-7; TRBD1 matches 8 bases. The V and J ends lost 0 bases and 6 bases, in that order; junction bases with no gene match: 2. The CDR3 is 13 residues long. Germline CDR1 reads SGHRS; CDR2 reads YFSETQ. The CDR3 protein is CASSLADRAEQYF. The CDR3, as DNA: TGCGCCAGCAGCTTGGCGGACAGGGCCGAGCAGTACTTC.

The chain combines TRBV10-3 with TRBJ2-5; D may be TRBD1 or TRBD2 (6 bases each). The CDR3 has 13 residues. The germline gives CDR1 ENHRY, CDR2 SYGVKD. V gave up 3 bases and J gave up 5 bases, with 10 bases separating them. The CDR3 nucleotides read TGTGCCATCAGTGATCGGGGGCGGGAGACCCAGTACTTC. Residues: CAISDRGRETQYF.

The chain has TRBV5-1 and TRBJ2-3; TRBD2 matches at 7 bases. V shed 1 base, J shed 1 base, and the junction held 3 bases outside the gene matches. CDR1 and CDR2 (germline): SGHRS, YFSETQ. CDR3 length: 15 residues. The CDR3 spells CASSLSTSGTDTQYF. CDR3 nucleotides: TGCGCCAGCAGCTTGAGTACTAGCGGCACAGATACGCAGTATTTT.

This clone has a single count. This chain joins TRBV4-2 and TRBJ1-5; the D is unclear. Trimming took off 0 bases at V and 7 bases at J, with 13 bases between the two ends. CDR1 is LGHNA and CDR2 is YNFKEQ in the germline V gene. This CDR3 has 15 residues. The chain's CDR3 is CASSQDVGMRQPQHF. The DNA of the CDR3 is TGTGCCAGCAGCCAAGATGTAGGGATGCGACAGCCCCAGCATTTT.

This clone has a single count. The chain uses TRBV19 and TRBJ2-1, with D unresolved. Germline lookup yields CDR1 LNHDA and CDR2 SQIVND (reference sequence). The V end was cut by 1 base, the J end by 0 bases, with 7 bases between. The CDR3 spans 15 residues. CDR3 region: CASSIAGPSYNEQFF. The CDR3 DNA is TGTGCCAGTAGTATAGCTGGACCCTCCTACAATGAGCAGTTCTTC.

This chain links TRBV7-2 with TRBJ1-6, with D maybe TRBD1 (5 bases). The CDR3 loop spans 17 amino acids. Germline CDR1 is SGHTA and CDR2 is FQGNSA. With 3 bases removed from V and 0 bases from J, the gap between germline ends came to 12 bases. This CDR3 is CASSLGLGSSYNSPLHF. The CDR3 DNA reads TGTGCCAGCAGCTTGGGACTTGGAAGCTCCTATAATTCACCCCTCCACTTT.

The chain employs TRBV9 and TRBJ2-3; the D is unclear. CDR1 is SGDLS and CDR2 is YYNGEE in the germline V gene. V shed 0 bases and J shed 0 bases, with 5 bases lying between them. The CDR3 has 14 amino acids. CDR3 amino acids: CASSVDLSTDTQYF. The CDR3 DNA reads as TGTGCCAGCAGCGTAGATTTGAGCACAGATACGCAGTATTTT.

This clone was counted a single time. The chain links TRBV6-1 to TRBJ2-3, with 10 bases identical to TRBD2. The CDR3 is 16 amino acids. Unmatched junction bases numbered 7, after V lost 3 bases and J lost 4 bases. The germline gives CDR1 MNHNS, CDR2 SASEGT. CDR3 sequence: CASSEWASGGPDTQYF. The CDR3 region has the DNA TGTGCCAGCAGTGAGTGGGCTAGCGGGGGTCCAGATACGCAGTATTTT.

CDR3 amino acids: CAWSPELAGVRNEQFF. DNA of the CDR3: TGTGCCTGGAGCCCCGAGCTAGCGGGAGTACGGAATGAGCAGTTCTTC. This chain links TRBV30 with TRBJ2-1, with TRBD2 identical over 10 bases. V was pared by 3 bases and J by 7 bases, with 12 bases of the junction left unmatched. Germline values: CDR1 GTSNPN, CDR2 SVGIG (reference sequence). This CDR3 is 16 amino acids long. Based on the CDR3 plus reference TRBV30 and TRBJ2-1, the full variable domain is SQTIHQWPATLVQPVGSPLSLECTVEGTSNPNLYWYRQAAGRGLQLLFYSVGIGQISSEVPQNLSASRPQDRQFILSSKKLLLSDSGFYLCAWSPELAGVRNEQFFGPGTRLTVL.

The chain has TRBV19 and TRBJ2-2; 10 bases agree with TRBD2. The CDR3 extends over 15 amino acids. CDR1 LNHDA and CDR2 SQIVND come from the germline V gene (reference sequence). V lost 9 bases, J lost 5 bases, and 9 bases stayed unmatched. The DNA of the CDR3 is TGTGCCAGCCGGAACAGCGGGAGGGCGACCGGGGAGCTGTTTTTT. Translation gives CASRNSGRATGELFF.

The chain employs TRBV2 and TRBJ2-7; 8 nucleotides line up with TRBD1. V trimming: 3 bases; J trimming: 2 bases; junction bases outside the gene matches: 6. From germline, CDR1 is SNHLY and CDR2 FYNNEI. The CDR3 consists of 15 residues. The CDR3 region has the DNA TGTGCCAGCAGTGATGTGGGACAGGCAACCTACGAGCAGTACTTC. It specifies CASSDVGQATYEQYF.

This chain uses TRBV30 with TRBJ2-3; 9 nucleotides align to TRBD1. The germline gives CDR1 GTSNPN, CDR2 SVGIG (reference sequence). The J segment lost 0 bases and the V segment lost 1 base, leaving 2 bases of the junction unmatched. This CDR3 has 15 residues. CDR3 loop: CAWSGGTGSTDTQYF. The CDR3 region has the DNA TGTGCCTGGAGTGGGGGGACAGGGAGCACAGATACGCAGTATTTT.

The V and J genes are TRBV5-5 and TRBJ2-1; D may be TRBD2 (5 bases). CDR1 is SGHKS, CDR2 YYEKEE, per germline (reference sequence). Trimming left V 2 bases short and J 2 bases short, with 11 bases between. The CDR3 spans 15 residues. The CDR3 coding sequence is TGTGCCAGCAGCTTATTCAGCGGCACCTACAATGAGCAGTTCTTC. It codes for CASSLFSGTYNEQFF.

The chain uses TRBV19 and TRBJ2-2; tentative D call: TRBD2 (6 bases). There are 14 residues in the CDR3. Germline-derived CDR1 and CDR2 are LNHDA and SQIVND (reference sequence). Trimming stripped 4 bases from V and 9 bases from J, with 15 bases between. CDR3 nucleotides: TGTGCCAGTAGTACGACTAGGAACGCGAGGGAGCTGTTTTTT. Translation gives CASSTTRNARELFF.

This chain connects TRBV4-2 to TRBJ2-5; the match to TRBD2 covers 9 bases. This CDR3 is 19 amino acids long. Germline CDR1 reads LGHNA; CDR2 reads YNFKEQ. Trimming at V came to 0 bases and at J to 5 bases, leaving 16 bases not matched to a gene. The CDR3, as DNA: TGTGCCAGCAGCCAAGATGGAGGGATCGGCGGGGGGGCCGGTGAGACCCAGTACTTC. Encoded protein: CASSQDGGIGGGAGETQYF.

The V and J genes are TRBV5-5 and TRBJ2-7; TRBD1 agrees at 7 bases. There are 16 residues in the CDR3. J gave up 3 bases and V 4 bases, and 13 bases lay outside the gene matches. CDR1 and CDR2 from the germline V gene are SGHKS and YYEKEE (reference sequence). CDR3 residues: CASSVRQGVPFYEQYF. Here the CDR3 DNA reads TGTGCCAGCAGCGTCCGACAGGGCGTTCCCTTCTACGAGCAGTACTTC. The full variable domain, rest sourced from reference TRBV5-5 and TRBJ2-7, is DAGVTQSPTHLIKTRGQQVTLRCSPISGHKSVSWYQQVLGQGPQFIFQYYEKEERGRGNFPDRFSARQFPNYSSELNVNALLLGDSALYLCASSVRQGVPFYEQYFGPGTRLTVT.

The chain couples TRBV10-3 to TRBJ2-7; D is possibly TRBD1 (6 bases). V lost 4 bases and J 3 bases, leaving 13 bases between the germline ends. Germline loops: CDR1 ENHRY, CDR2 SYGVKD. This CDR3 region has 14 residues. CDR3 DNA: TGTGCCATCAGTGCACAACAGGGCGGCTACGAGCAGTACTTC. This sequence encodes CAISAQQGGYEQYF.

The V and J genes are TRBV6-4 and TRBJ1-5; 10 bases are a match to TRBD1. Trimming cost V 9 bases and J 2 bases; bases outside gene matches: 13. Per germline, CDR1 MRHNA and CDR2 SNTAGT. The CDR3 totals 17 residues. CDR3 coding DNA: TGTGCCAGAGCCACCGGGACAGGGGTCAGTGGCAATCAGCCCCAGCATTTT. Amino acids: CARATGTGVSGNQPQHF.

The J gene is TRBJ2-7, the V gene TRBV6-5; TRBD2 might be the D (5 bases). CDR3 length equals 16 residues. Germline lookup yields CDR1 MNHEY and CDR2 SVGAGI. V shed 2 bases and J shed 2 bases, with 16 bases lying between them. The CDR3 sequence is CASSYAGRTGTYEQYF. The CDR3 DNA sequence: TGTGCCAGCAGTTACGCCGGACGGACTGGTACCTACGAGCAGTACTTC.

This chain links TRBV4-2 with TRBJ2-1; 9 nucleotides align to TRBD2. Germline CDR1 reads LGHNA; CDR2 reads YNFKEQ. J lost 9 bases, V lost 0 bases, and 6 bases had no gene match. The CDR3 contains 15 residues. The CDR3 region is CASSQDGGGASEQFF. CDR3 DNA: TGTGCCAGCAGCCAAGATGGCGGGGGGGCCAGTGAGCAGTTCTTC.

J is TRBJ2-7 and V is TRBV25-1, with D tentatively TRBD2 (5 bases). This CDR3 contains 13 residues. Germline lookup yields CDR1 MGHDK and CDR2 SYGVNS. The ends were cut back, 7 bases at V and 5 bases at J, with 15 bases in the middle. In nucleotides, the CDR3 is TGTGCCAGCACGGTGGGCGGGCGTAACGAGCAGTACTTC. Its protein is CASTVGGRNEQYF.

This chain links TRBV21-1 with TRBJ2-1; TRBD2 was called by the table and not checked on the DNA. TRBV21-1 has pseudogene status. The CDR3 contains 17 residues. The CDR3 region is CASSKEGRENVGNEQFF. CDR3 nucleotides: TGTGCCAGCAGCAAAGAAGGGCGGGAGAACGTGGGCAATGAGCAGTTCTTC.

The chain uses TRBV7-3 and TRBJ1-2; tentatively, D is TRBD1 (6 bases). The ends were cut back, 4 bases at V and 8 bases at J, with 20 bases in the middle. The CDR3 has 15 residues. The germline gives CDR1 SGHTA, CDR2 FQGTGA. The chain's CDR3 is CASSSTGTTGLGYTF. The CDR3 coding sequence is TGTGCCAGCAGCTCCACCGGGACAACCGGTCTCGGCTACACCTTC.

This clone has a single count. The V call is TRBV6-5, the J call TRBJ2-1, with TRBD2 identical over 12 bases. The CDR3 contains 15 residues. CDR1 is MNHEY and CDR2 is SVGAGI in the germline V gene. Germline trimming cut 6 bases from V and 7 bases from J; bases unmatched to any gene: 7. The CDR3 sequence: CASRSGLAGFNEQFF. The CDR3 DNA sequence: TGTGCCAGCAGGTCAGGACTAGCGGGATTTAATGAGCAGTTCTTC.

This clone was recorded only once. This rearrangement joins TRBV7-2 to TRBJ1-6, with 9 bases aligning to TRBD1. The germline V gene has CDR1 SGHTA and CDR2 FQGNSA. With 5 bases clipped from V and 6 bases from J, the junction kept 8 bases outside the gene matches. The CDR3 runs 16 residues. CDR3 loop: CASSDTGGGLNSPLHF. The CDR3 DNA reads TGTGCCAGCAGCGATACAGGGGGCGGGCTTAATTCACCCCTCCACTTT.